These T cell receptor beta chains were read from a single sample in a study of blood T cell repertoires in COVID-19. Method: immunoSEQ multiplex PCR; TCRdb's copy keeps in-frame clones and lacks some. This table has tens of thousands of clones, 80% appearing once. Material for sequencing was peripheral blood. The receptors come from an elderly woman with acute or convalescent COVID-19. Both conserved end residues are part of each CDR3. The D gene is left open where the match is weak. Clone size is not always given. Where it is, it says once, few, many or a class for expanded clones.

size	D	V	J	CDR3	DNA
.	TRBD1	TRBV9	TRBJ1-4	CASSRDRDNEKLFF	TGTGCCAGCAGCAGGGACAGGGATAATGAAAAACTGTTTTTT
.	.	TRBV6-6	TRBJ2-7	CASRDTTYEQYF	TGTGCCAGCAGGGACACAACCTACGAGCAGTACTTC
.	.	TRBV11-3	TRBJ2-1	CASSLGENREQFF	TGTGCCAGCAGCTTAGGGGAGAATAGGGAGCAGTTCTTC
.	TRBD1	TRBV7-2	TRBJ1-2	CASSFNRGRGRVGYTF	TGTGCCAGCAGCTTTAATCGGGGCAGGGGGCGTGTGGGCTACACCTTC
.	.	TRBV7-9	TRBJ2-5	CASSYGTLQETQYF	TGTGCCAGCAGCTACGGGACTCTCCAAGAGACCCAGTACTTC
.	.	TRBV3-1/TRBV3-2	TRBJ2-5	CASSREGRGGPKTQYF	TGTGCCAGCAGCCGAGAGGGGAGGGGGGGCCCGAAGACCCAGTACTTC
.	.	TRBV6-5	TRBJ1-6	CASSYGQSYNSPLHF	TGTGCCAGCAGTTACGGGCAGAGCTATAATTCACCCCTCCACTTT
.	TRBD2	TRBV5-1	TRBJ2-1	CASSSRVGLAGVGEQFF	TGCGCCAGCAGCTCCCGCGTCGGACTAGCGGGAGTAGGGGAGCAGTTCTTC
few	TRBD1	TRBV19	TRBJ1-5	CASSAGTGGYQPQHF	TGTGCCAGTAGTGCAGGGACAGGGGGCTATCAGCCCCAGCATTTT
.	.	TRBV13	TRBJ2-7	CASSLAGDYEQYF	TGTGCCAGCAGCTTAGCGGGAGACTACGAGCAGTACTTC
.	.	TRBV10-3	TRBJ1-1	CAISGQESTEAFF	TGTGCCATCAGTGGACAGGAGAGCACTGAAGCTTTCTTT
.	TRBD2	TRBV5-1	TRBJ2-7	CASRIAGGPGEQYF	TGCGCCAGCAGAATAGCGGGAGGGCCGGGGGAGCAGTACTTC
once	TRBD2	TRBV2	TRBJ2-1	CASSIQGGRGNEQFF	TGTGCCAGCAGTATTCAAGGCGGGAGGGGAAATGAGCAGTTCTTC
.	.	TRBV5-6	TRBJ1-1	CASSLFVSGIDTEAFF	TGTGCCAGCAGCTTGTTTGTCTCAGGGATTGACACTGAAGCTTTCTTT
.	TRBD2	TRBV6-1	TRBJ2-5	CASSERLAGSPETQYF	TGTGCCAGCAGTGAAAGACTAGCGGGGTCCCCAGAGACCCAGTACTTC
.	TRBD1	TRBV2	TRBJ1-4	CASCRDRANEKLFF	TGTGCCAGCTGCCGGGACAGGGCGAATGAAAAACTGTTTTTT
.	.	TRBV14	TRBJ2-7	CASSQQGRGYEQYF	TGTGCCAGCAGCCAACAGGGAAGGGGATACGAGCAGTACTTC
.	TRBD2	TRBV2	TRBJ2-3	CASSEPRETSTDTQYF	TGTGCCAGCAGTGAACCGCGGGAGACCAGCACAGATACGCAGTATTTT
.	TRBD1	TRBV5-1	TRBJ2-1	CASSLKRTGIPTGNEQFF	TGCGCCAGCAGCTTGAAAAGGACAGGGATACCTACAGGGAATGAGCAGTTCTTC
.	.	TRBV19	TRBJ2-7	CASSIFVSSDEQYF	TGTGCCAGTAGTATATTCGTGTCCAGCGACGAGCAGTACTTC
.	TRBD1	TRBV28	TRBJ2-1	CASRSTGVNEQFF	TGTGCCAGCAGGTCCACAGGGGTCAATGAGCAGTTCTTC
.	.	TRBV11-2	TRBJ2-7	CASSPHWFYEQYF	TGTGCCAGCAGTCCTCACTGGTTCTACGAGCAGTACTTC
.	.	TRBV3-1/TRBV3-2	TRBJ1-1	CASSQKGTTEAFF	TGTGCCAGCAGCCAAAAAGGGACAACTGAAGCTTTCTTT
.	TRBD2	TRBV4-1	TRBJ2-1	CASTGTSGTYNEQFF	TGCGCCAGCACCGGGACTAGCGGGACCTACAATGAGCAGTTCTTC
.	TRBD1	TRBV15	TRBJ1-2	CATSIGRGMYGYTF	TGTGCCACCAGCATCGGCAGGGGGATGTATGGCTACACCTTC
.	TRBD2	TRBV29-1	TRBJ2-1	CSVGGLAGANEQFF	TGCAGCGTTGGAGGACTAGCGGGGGCCAATGAGCAGTTCTTC
.	TRBD1	TRBV5-4	TRBJ1-3	CASSKTGGAGNTIYF	TGTGCCAGCAGCAAAACAGGGGGCGCCGGAAACACCATATATTTT
once	TRBD1	TRBV28	TRBJ2-2	CASSPDREIGELFF	TGTGCCAGCAGCCCAGACAGGGAGATCGGGGAGCTGTTTTTT
.	.	TRBV7-9	TRBJ2-2	CASSLEGPGELFF	TGTGCCAGCAGCTTAGAGGGGCCTGGGGAGCTGTTTTTT
once	TRBD2	TRBV5-1	TRBJ2-7	CASSSPPGLAGAEVYYEQYF	TGCGCCAGCAGCTCACCTCCGGGGCTAGCGGGAGCGGAGGTTTACTACGAGCAGTACTTC
once	TRBD1	TRBV11-2	TRBJ2-7	CASSLKKGTGRTYEQYF	TGTGCCAGCAGCTTAAAGAAAGGGACAGGGCGGACCTACGAGCAGTACTTC
.	.	TRBV9	TRBJ2-5	CASSVALSRETQYF	TGTGCCAGCAGCGTAGCACTGTCCCGGGAGACCCAGTACTTC
.	.	TRBV24-1	TRBJ2-1	CATSDAAGHEQFF	TGTGCCACCAGTGATGCCGCAGGGCATGAGCAGTTCTTC
.	TRBD1	TRBV4-1	TRBJ2-7	CASSPGPGQGLYEQYF	TGCGCCAGCAGCCCTGGACCGGGACAGGGACTTTACGAGCAGTACTTC
.	TRBD2	TRBV9	TRBJ2-1	CASSAQTGTRRIGSYNEQFF	TGTGCCAGCAGCGCTCAAACCGGGACTAGGAGGATCGGGTCCTACAATGAGCAGTTCTTC
.	.	TRBV5-1	TRBJ1-6	CASSPDWGSPLHF	TGCGCCAGCAGCCCGGACTGGGGTTCACCCCTCCACTTT
.	TRBD2	TRBV3-1/TRBV3-2	TRBJ2-3	CASSRTSGIGTDTQYF	TGTGCCAGCAGCCGGACTAGCGGGATCGGCACAGATACGCAGTATTTT
.	.	TRBV2	TRBJ1-1	CASSVGREDEAFF	TGTGCCAGCAGTGTCGGTCGAGAAGATGAAGCTTTCTTT
.	TRBD2	TRBV5-4	TRBJ2-1	CASSGARGGYNEQFF	TGTGCCAGCAGTGGCGCGCGGGGGGGCTACAATGAGCAGTTCTTC
.	.	TRBV5-4	TRBJ2-3	CASSLEGGLGTDTQYF	TGTGCCAGCAGCTTGGAGGGGGGGTTGGGCACAGATACGCAGTATTTT
.	.	TRBV15	TRBJ1-3	CATSPPGGSGNTIYF	TGTGCCACCAGCCCTCCGGGGGGTTCTGGAAACACCATATATTTT
few	.	TRBV7-6	TRBJ1-3	CASSLGRGTLEISGNTIYF	TGTGCCAGCAGCTTAGGAAGGGGAACCTTAGAAATCTCTGGAAACACCATATATTTT
few	TRBD1	TRBV2	TRBJ1-2	CASRVLRQGDGYTF	TGTGCCAGCCGGGTACTTCGACAGGGCGACGGCTACACCTTC
.	TRBD1	TRBV14	TRBJ2-1	CASSSNRGHFYNEQFF	TGTGCCAGCAGCTCCAACAGGGGTCATTTTTACAATGAGCAGTTCTTC
.	.	TRBV12-3/TRBV12-4	TRBJ1-2	CASSSSRWGYTF	TGTGCCAGCAGTAGCTCACGCTGGGGCTACACCTTC
.	.	TRBV12-3/TRBV12-4	TRBJ2-7	CASSSRTPQQYF	TGTGCCAGCAGTTCTCGGACACCCCAGCAGTACTTC
.	.	TRBV24-1	TRBJ2-3	CATSDPRGPTDTQYF	TGTGCCACCAGTGACCCCAGGGGCCCCACAGATACGCAGTATTTT
.	TRBD1	TRBV27	TRBJ1-2	CASSSGTGQPGYTF	TGTGCCAGCAGTTCCGGGACAGGGCAGCCTGGCTACACCTTC
many	TRBD1	TRBV7-6	TRBJ2-7	CAIPGQETYEQYF	TGTGCCATCCCGGGACAGGAAACCTACGAGCAGTACTTC
.	TRBD1	TRBV18	TRBJ1-6	CASSPDRGDNSPLHF	TGTGCCAGCTCACCCGACAGGGGCGATAATTCACCCCTCCACTTT
.	TRBD2	TRBV7-2	TRBJ2-1	CASSPRLAGSYNEQFF	TGTGCCAGCAGCCCTAGACTAGCGGGTTCCTACAATGAGCAGTTCTTC